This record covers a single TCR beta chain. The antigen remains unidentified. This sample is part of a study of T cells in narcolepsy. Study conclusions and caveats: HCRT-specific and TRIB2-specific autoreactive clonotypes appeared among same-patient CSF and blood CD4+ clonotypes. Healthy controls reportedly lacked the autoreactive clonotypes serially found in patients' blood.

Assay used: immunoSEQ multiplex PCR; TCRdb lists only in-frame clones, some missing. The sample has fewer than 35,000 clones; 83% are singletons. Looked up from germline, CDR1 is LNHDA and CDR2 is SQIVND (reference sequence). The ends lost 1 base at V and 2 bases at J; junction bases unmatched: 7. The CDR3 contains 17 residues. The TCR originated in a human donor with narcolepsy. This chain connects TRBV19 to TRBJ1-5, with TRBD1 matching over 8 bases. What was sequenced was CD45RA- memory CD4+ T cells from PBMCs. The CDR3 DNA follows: TGTGCCAGTAGTATAGTACAGGACAGGGCTGGCAATCAGCCCCAGCATTTT. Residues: CASSIVQDRAGNQPQHF.